The TCR beta chain under discussion was sequenced for a study of shared clonotypes between healthy human individuals. For each subset, genomic DNA was distributed in equal portions over several immunoSEQ plates. Some 28,000 T cell genomes (approximately 0.2 ug DNA) went into each sorted-subset replicate. Measured with immunoSEQ multiplex PCR; TCRdb has only the in-frame clones, and not every one. In the table there are about 820,000 clones, around 93% of which are singletons. On this clone itself: Its antigen remains unknown.

Findings of the study overall: Generation of non-shared clonotypes was less probable than generation of clonotypes shared by all four donors.

Naive CD8 cells, CD45RO-negative and positively selected for CCR7, excluded terminally differentiated effector memory CD45RA+ cells. Within Nashville, Tennessee resided all donors, each a Caucasian adult. This CDR3 contains 18 residues. Trimming took off 0 bases at V and 2 bases at J, with 17 bases between the two ends. Per the germline V gene, CDR1 is MGHRA and CDR2 is YSYEKL. This TCR was recovered from a man between 25 and 39 years old in good health. V usage is TRBV4-1 and J usage is TRBJ2-1; tentatively, D is TRBD2 (5 bases). Sequences were obtained from naive CD8+ T cells sorted from blood. The CDR3 sequence is CASSQDMVLARAYNEQFF. As DNA, the CDR3 is TGCGCCAGCAGCCAAGATATGGTGCTAGCAAGGGCCTACAATGAGCAGTTCTTC.